These T cell receptor beta chains were read from a single sample in a study of cytomegalovirus exposure and HLA in healthy donors. Here immunoSEQ multiplex PCR was the method, and the copy in TCRdb shows in-frame clones only, minus some. The sample includes 150,000 or so clones, around 83% seen only once; the top ten take 6.4%. Specimen: PBMCs. These receptors originate from a man aged 45-65 years in good health and CMV-seropositive. CDR3s include the opening cysteine and the closing phenylalanine or tryptophan. A D gene is named only where the DNA matches it firmly. Clone size is not always given. Where it is, it says once, few, many or a class for expanded clones.

abundance	v_gene	j_gene	d_gene	CDR3nt	CDR3aa
.	TRBV6-1	TRBJ1-2	.	TGTGCCAGCAAGGCAGGATCATATGGCTACACCTTC	CASKAGSYGYTF
.	TRBV27	TRBJ2-2	TRBD1	TGTGCCAGCAGCCTGAGACAGGGTCGAACCGGGGAGCTGTTTTTT	CASSLRQGRTGELFF
.	TRBV2	TRBJ1-2	TRBD1	TGTGCCAGCAGTATCCCCCGGGACAGGGATGATTTGTATGGCTACACCTTC	CASSIPRDRDDLYGYTF
.	TRBV18	TRBJ2-5	TRBD1	TGTGCCAGCTCACCCACAGGGGGCCAAGAGACCCAGTACTTC	CASSPTGGQETQYF
.	TRBV6-1	TRBJ2-7	TRBD1	TGTGCCAGCAGTGAATCCAGGGGGCCTACTATATCCTACGAGCAGTACTTC	CASSESRGPTISYEQYF
.	TRBV27	TRBJ1-5	.	TGTGCCAGCGGACTTAGGGATAGCAATCAGCCCCAGCATTTT	CASGLRDSNQPQHF
.	TRBV7-9	TRBJ2-5	TRBD2	TGTGCCAGCAGGCGGGAGGGAATGAAGACCCAGTACTTC	CASRREGMKTQYF
.	TRBV29-1	TRBJ2-3	TRBD2	TGCAGCGTGACCACTAGCGGGGGGGCCACAGATACGCAGTATTTT	CSVTTSGGATDTQYF
.	TRBV9	TRBJ1-3	.	TGTGCCAGCAGCGCAGACAGTCTCCAGGGAAACACCATATATTTT	CASSADSLQGNTIYF
.	TRBV7-8	TRBJ2-1	TRBD2	TGTGCCAGCTATCCTACTAGCGGGGTATTCAATGAGCAGTTCTTC	CASYPTSGVFNEQFF
.	TRBV7-2	TRBJ2-1	.	TGTGCCAGCGGGGGGGCACTCTACAATGAGCAGTTCTTC	CASGGALYNEQFF
.	TRBV9	TRBJ1-1	.	TGTGCCAGCAGCGTGAGTGAGGGAGCCATGAACACTGAAGCTTTCTTT	CASSVSEGAMNTEAFF
.	TRBV4-2	TRBJ1-2	TRBD1	TGTGCCAGCAGCCAAGACCCCGGACAGGGGGGAGGCGACTATGGCTACACCTTC	CASSQDPGQGGGDYGYTF
.	TRBV5-8	TRBJ1-3	.	TGTGCCAGCAGCTTGGGACACCTCTCTGGAAACACCATATATTTT	CASSLGHLSGNTIYF
.	TRBV11-1	TRBJ2-1	TRBD1	TGTGCCAGCAGCCTGGGACAGGGGTACTACAATGAGCAGTTCTTC	CASSLGQGYYNEQFF
.	TRBV28	TRBJ2-1	TRBD2	TGTGCCAGCAGTTTGGGACTAGCGGGGGCCTACAATGAGCAGTTCTTC	CASSLGLAGAYNEQFF
.	TRBV7-9	TRBJ2-7	TRBD1	TGTTCCAGCAGCTCGGGACAGGGGGTATTCCACGAGCAGTACTTC	CSSSSGQGVFHEQYF
.	TRBV6-1	TRBJ2-7	TRBD1	TGTGCCAGCAGTGAAGCGTTACGGACAGGTTATTACGAGCAGTACTTC	CASSEALRTGYYEQYF
.	TRBV6-1	TRBJ2-5	TRBD1	TGTGCCAGCAGCCGGGACAGGGTTTGGCAGACCCAGTACTTC	CASSRDRVWQTQYF
.	TRBV7-9	TRBJ2-4	.	TGTGCCAGCAGCTCCCCGAGACAGAAAAACATTCAGTACTTC	CASSSPRQKNIQYF
.	TRBV5-1	TRBJ2-2	TRBD1	TGCGCCAGCAGCTTGGAAGGGACAGGGGCGCTGTTTTTT	CASSLEGTGALFF
once	TRBV7-2	TRBJ1-5	TRBD1	TGTGCCAGCAGCTTAACGGGACAGGAGAATCAGCCCCAGCATTTT	CASSLTGQENQPQHF
.	TRBV25-1	TRBJ1-2	TRBD1	TGTGCCAGCAGCCTCACAACAGGGGACTATGGCTACACCTTC	CASSLTTGDYGYTF
.	TRBV5-1	TRBJ2-2	TRBD2	TGCGCCAGCCGAGAAACTAGCGGGGGGTCCGGGGAGCTGTTTTTT	CASRETSGGSGELFF
.	TRBV4-1	TRBJ2-3	TRBD2	TGCGCCAGCAGCCCGGGGCAGCGGGGGTTCACAGATACGCAGTATTTT	CASSPGQRGFTDTQYF
.	TRBV5-1	TRBJ2-3	.	TGCGCCAGCAGCTTGAACCAGGGAGATACGCAGTATTTT	CASSLNQGDTQYF
once	TRBV7-9	TRBJ1-1	.	TGTGCCAGCAGGCGGGGAAACGCTGAAGCTTTCTTT	CASRRGNAEAFF
.	TRBV10-2	TRBJ2-1	TRBD1	TGCGCCAGCAGTTCCCAGGGGGTTGAGCAGTTCTTC	CASSSQGVEQFF
.	TRBV6-5	TRBJ1-2	TRBD1	TGTGCCAGCAGCCTCGACAGGGGGCAAGATGGCTACACCTTC	CASSLDRGQDGYTF
.	TRBV19	TRBJ1-6	TRBD1	TGTGCCAGTAGTATCGGGTTAGGGGACAGTCATAATTCACCCCTCCACTTT	CASSIGLGDSHNSPLHF